Here is one TCR beta chain with its context. Its antigen is not known. UMIs that included a 6-nucleotide sample barcode were added by template switching, which took place during cDNA synthesis. TCRdb re-called the 5' RACE reads and catalogs CDR3 proteins one per entry, DNA excluded. This table lists about 150,000 distinct CDR3 sequences. This record belongs to a study of monozygotic twins with inflammatory bowel disease. Study-level findings and limits: A reduction in TCRbeta diversity (inverse Simpson) was seen in IBD patients relative to healthy co-twins. With others, IBD patients shared fewer clonotypes than healthy twins did, especially with disease activity.

CDR3 length: 16 amino acids. This clonotype was obtained from a human donor with ulcerative colitis or Crohn's disease, or a healthy co-twin of an affected twin (not recorded which). V is TRBV12-3 or TRBV12-4 and J is TRBJ1-1; the D gene TCRdb calls, TRBD1, cannot be checked with no DNA. Specimen: blood. The CDR3 protein is CASTSRGARIDTEAFF.